This T cell receptor beta chain stems from a study of T cell repertoires in cytomegalovirus infection. Background on the study: CMV infection plus the matching HLA type was flagged by public TCR beta signatures.

With regard to this clonotype: Its antigen is not identified.

TCRdb re-called the reads with MiXCR, one entry per CDR3 protein. Found here are 300,000 to 400,000 distinct CDR3 sequences, around 9.5% of them singletons; the top ten hold roughly 4%. Study-wide points: In two of eight donors, the top clonotype was HLA-C-restricted CMV-specific. Of the TCR beta families, the public ones yielded a cumulative frequency that identified carriers of CMV plus the relevant HLA.

This clonotype was sampled from a human donor in good health (CMV status not recorded). Some clones in this sample may be carry-over from other donors' samples. Sequencing was carried out using PBMCs.

CDR3 amino acids: CASSSQGGGRYGELFF. Here the CDR3 DNA reads TGTGCCAGCAGCTCCCAGGGGGGAGGGCGATACGGGGAGCTGTTTTTT. The chain employs TRBV7-6 and TRBJ2-2, with D possibly called TRBD1 or TRBD2 (7 bases each). V lost 4 bases, J lost 7 bases, and 19 bases lay in between. Germline CDR1 and CDR2: SGHVS and FNYEAQ. The CDR3 totals 16 residues.